This T cell receptor (beta chain) appears in the sequencing data of a study of fetal regulatory T cell absence and autoimmunity. Whole-study results and caveats: In IPEX syndrome, oligoclonal enrichment was read as supporting prenatal antigen-driven autoimmunity in the pancreas. Compared with cord blood, pancreas showed oligoclonal TCR enrichment, some clones over 80-fold.

Turning to this clone: Its cognate antigen is unknown.

The survey-level immunoSEQ assay was used. Method: immunoSEQ multiplex PCR; TCRdb's copy keeps in-frame clones and lacks some. The sample includes about 46,000 clones, about four fifths of them seen just once. Germline values: CDR1 MNHNS, CDR2 SASEGT. V lost 7 bases to trimming and J lost 6 bases, with 16 bases between them. This CDR3 is built from 13 residues. The rearrangement links TRBV6-1 to TRBJ2-7; no definite D call. What was sequenced was cord blood. The clonotype comes from a newborn boy with IPEX syndrome. CDR3 in amino acids: CASKPGRLGEQYF. Here the CDR3 DNA reads TGTGCCAGCAAACCAGGCCGCTTGGGCGAGCAGTACTTC.